This T cell receptor beta chain was documented in a study of T-cell memory formation after mild COVID-19. Study in general: Across donors, TCR clusters were largely donor specific. General study results and limits: Contracting CD4+ clones sat mainly in CM and EM; CD8+ in EMRA. Cross-reactive memory seemingly joined, as some responding clones were found in pre-infection memory. The authors left the SARS-CoV-2 specificity of second-wave clones peaking on day 37 unconfirmed.

As regards this clonotype: Antigen: not known.

The germline gives CDR1 MGHRA, CDR2 YSYEKL. Trimming took 0 bases from V and 12 from J; bases not matched to a gene: 7. This CDR3 has 15 residues. MiXCR, applied by TCRdb to the 5' RACE reads, yields one record per CDR3 protein. The repertoire holds 450,000 to 650,000 distinct CDR3 sequences, with about 20% as singletons. The chain uses TRBV4-1 and TRBJ2-1; 11 bases are shared with TRBD2. Source material: PBMCs or a T cell subset sorted from them (not recorded which). This receptor was taken from an adult woman who had mild COVID-19 (a few samples of this study predate the infection). Cell type and time point are not known. The CDR3 here is CASSQEASGGRGQFF. The DNA of the CDR3 is TGCGCCAGCAGCCAAGAAGCTAGCGGGGGGCGGGGGCAGTTCTTC.